The sequence of this TCR beta chain was determined in a study of shared clonotypes between healthy human individuals. General study points: Rarefaction indicated that sorted-subset sequencing remained incomplete although depth was large.

This CDR3 has 16 residues. The germline V and J ends were trimmed by 0 bases and 4 bases, with 13 bases remaining between them. Germline V gene data show CDR1 as SGHDN and CDR2 as FVKESK. Remarks on this clone: The target antigen is unknown.

Each cell subset's genomic DNA was divided evenly among several immunoSEQ plates. Authors' processing steps: With immunoSEQ giving junction-only sequences and no quality scores, filtering differed. Clones were sequenced by immunoSEQ multiplex PCR, and TCRdb holds only the in-frame ones, with some missing. That table is the source of V, J and clone size, and D and trimming were worked out from the DNA. Among roughly 1,500,000 clones, 95% to 99% were seen once, and the ten largest hold about 0.45%. The sequencing input was naive CD4+ T cells sorted from blood. Subset given: CD45RA+ positively selected. This clonotype originated in a man aged 30 to 39 in good health. V usage is TRBV14 and J usage is TRBJ2-1; the D is unclear. CDR3 sequence (DNA): TGTGCCAGCAGCCAAGATCCCGGCCAGAATTACAATGAGCAGTTCTTC. Its translation: CASSQDPGQNYNEQFF.